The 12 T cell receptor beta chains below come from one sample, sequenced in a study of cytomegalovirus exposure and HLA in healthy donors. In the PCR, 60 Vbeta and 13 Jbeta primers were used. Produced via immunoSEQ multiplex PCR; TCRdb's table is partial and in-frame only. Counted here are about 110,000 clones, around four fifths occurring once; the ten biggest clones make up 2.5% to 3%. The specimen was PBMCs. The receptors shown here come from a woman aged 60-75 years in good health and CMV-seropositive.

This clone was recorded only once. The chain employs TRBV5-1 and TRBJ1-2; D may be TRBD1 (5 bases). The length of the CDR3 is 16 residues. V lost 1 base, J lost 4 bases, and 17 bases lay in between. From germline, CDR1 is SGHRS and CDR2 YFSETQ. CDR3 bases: TGCGCCAGCAGCTTGACAGGTTCGCTGATATTCTATGGCTACACCTTC. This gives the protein CASSLTGSLIFYGYTF.

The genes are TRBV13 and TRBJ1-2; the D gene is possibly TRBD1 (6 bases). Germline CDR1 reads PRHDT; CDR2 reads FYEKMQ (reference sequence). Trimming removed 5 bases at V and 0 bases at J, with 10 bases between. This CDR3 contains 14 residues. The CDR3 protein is CASSVDRSNYGYTF. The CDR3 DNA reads TGTGCCAGCAGCGTTGACAGGTCTAACTATGGCTACACCTTC.

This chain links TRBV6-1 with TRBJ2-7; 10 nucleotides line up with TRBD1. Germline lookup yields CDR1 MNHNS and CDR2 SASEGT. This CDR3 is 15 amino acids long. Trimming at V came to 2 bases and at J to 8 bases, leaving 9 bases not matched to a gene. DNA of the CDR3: TGTGCCAGCAGTGAAACGCGGGACAGGGGCGCTAAGCAGTACTTC. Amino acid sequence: CASSETRDRGAKQYF.

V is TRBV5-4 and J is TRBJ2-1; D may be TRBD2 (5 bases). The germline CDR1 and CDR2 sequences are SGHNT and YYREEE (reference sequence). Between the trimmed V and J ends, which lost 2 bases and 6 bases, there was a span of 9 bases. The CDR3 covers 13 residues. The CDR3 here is CASSFGTSNEQFF. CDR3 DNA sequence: TGTGCCAGCAGCTTTGGCACTAGCAATGAGCAGTTCTTC.

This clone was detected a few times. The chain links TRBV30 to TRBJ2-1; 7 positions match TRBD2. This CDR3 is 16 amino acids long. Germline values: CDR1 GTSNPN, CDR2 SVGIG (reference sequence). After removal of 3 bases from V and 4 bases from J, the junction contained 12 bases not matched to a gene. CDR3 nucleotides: TGTGCCTGGAGGCGGAAACGGCGGGAGTCGTACAATGAGCAGTTCTTC. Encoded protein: CAWRRKRRESYNEQFF.

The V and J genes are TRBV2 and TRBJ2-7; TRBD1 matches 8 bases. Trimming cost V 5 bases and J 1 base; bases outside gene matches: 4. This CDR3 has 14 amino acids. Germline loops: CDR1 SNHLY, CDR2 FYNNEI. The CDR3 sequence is CASSQDRVSYEQYF. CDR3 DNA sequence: TGTGCCAGCAGTCAGGACAGGGTATCCTACGAGCAGTACTTC. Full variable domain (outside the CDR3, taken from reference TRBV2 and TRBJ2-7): EPEVTQTPSHQVTQMGQEVILRCVPISNHLYFYWYRQILGQKVEFLVSFYNNEISEKSEIFDDQFSVERPDGSNFTLKIRSTKLEDSAMYFCASSQDRVSYEQYFGPGTRLTVT.

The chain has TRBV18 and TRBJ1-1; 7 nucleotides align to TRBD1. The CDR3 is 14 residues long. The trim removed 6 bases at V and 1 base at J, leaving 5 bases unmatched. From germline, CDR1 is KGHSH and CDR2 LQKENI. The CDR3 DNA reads TGTGCCAGCTCTACGACAGGGAAGAACACTGAAGCTTTCTTT. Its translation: CASSTTGKNTEAFF.

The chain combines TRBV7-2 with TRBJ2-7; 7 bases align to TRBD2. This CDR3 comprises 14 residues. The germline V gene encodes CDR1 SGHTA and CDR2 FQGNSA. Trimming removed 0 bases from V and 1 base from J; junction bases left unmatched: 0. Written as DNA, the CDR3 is TGTGCCAGCAGCTTAGCGCGGGAGTCCTACGAGCAGTACTTC. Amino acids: CASSLARESYEQYF.

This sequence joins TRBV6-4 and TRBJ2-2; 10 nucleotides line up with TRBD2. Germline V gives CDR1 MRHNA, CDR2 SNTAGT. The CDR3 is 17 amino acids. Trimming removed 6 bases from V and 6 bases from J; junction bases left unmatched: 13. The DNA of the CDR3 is TGTGCCAGCAGCCCCGAGTTGGCTAGCGGGAGTCCCGGGGAGCTGTTTTTT. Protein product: CASSPELASGSPGELFF.

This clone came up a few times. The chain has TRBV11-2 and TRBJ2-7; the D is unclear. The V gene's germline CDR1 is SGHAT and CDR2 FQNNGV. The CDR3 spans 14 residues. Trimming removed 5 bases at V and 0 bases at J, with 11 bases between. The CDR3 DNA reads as TGTGCCAGCAGCCAAGATCCGGGCTCCTACGAGCAGTACTTC. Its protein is CASSQDPGSYEQYF.

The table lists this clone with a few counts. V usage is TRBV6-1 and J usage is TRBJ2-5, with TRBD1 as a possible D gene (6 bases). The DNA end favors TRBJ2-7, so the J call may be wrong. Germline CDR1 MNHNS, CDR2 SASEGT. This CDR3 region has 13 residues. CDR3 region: CASNRGQNYEQYF. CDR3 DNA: TGTGCCAGCAACCGCGGACAGAATTACGAGCAGTACTTC.

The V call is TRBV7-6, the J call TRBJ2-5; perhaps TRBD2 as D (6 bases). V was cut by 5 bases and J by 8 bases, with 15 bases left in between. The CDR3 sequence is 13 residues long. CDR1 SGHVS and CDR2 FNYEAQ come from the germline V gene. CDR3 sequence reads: CASSRQGLQTQYF. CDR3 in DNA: TGTGCCAGCAGCCGCCAGGGACTGCAAACCCAGTACTTC.